Described below is a single TCR beta chain sequence and its context. Its antigen target is currently unknown. No base quality information exists; no much larger clone differs at one position. TCR CDR3 regions were amplified from genomic DNA by multiplex PCR using the deep immunoSEQ assay. Extracted genomic DNA from each cell subset was distributed evenly across all wells of several immunoSEQ 96-well plates, and each plate was treated as a replicate. For sorted subsets, roughly 0.2 ug genomic DNA, equal to tens of thousands of T cell genomes, was loaded into each replicate PCR. Purified libraries were quantified with a Qubit 3.0 fluorometer, sized on a Bioanalyzer 2100, and re-quantified with the KAPA Library Quantification kit. Every immunoSEQ 96-well plate was sequenced on a dedicated single-read 150-cycle Illumina NextSeq 550 flow cell. The original pipeline was this. Because the immunoSEQ output held only junctional sequences and lacked quality scores, the filtering could not match the filtering applied to full-length reads. To assign V/J genes and CDR3, sequences were annotated against IMGT germline references using PyIR, a Python wrapper for IgBLAST v1.9. Reads were removed for weak V/J assignments (E-value above 1e-6), missing CDR3, stop codons, out-of-frame junctions, or ambiguous translated residues. A V3J clonotype was defined by an identical inferred V gene, J gene, and CDR3 amino acid sequence. The percentage overlap between two repertoires was calculated by dividing the number of shared unique clonotypes by the size of the smaller repertoire. Repertoire richness was assessed with RTK rarefaction, the Chao1 estimator, and Recon v2.1 estimates of unobserved clonotypes. For all TCRbeta clonotypes obtained by the gDNA method from a few donors, generation probabilities were computed with OLGA. As stored in TCRdb, this immuneACCESS dataset retains in-frame rearrangements with V and J assigned. A fraction of the clones does not appear; measured against another copy, unresolved V genes explain less than half of the discrepancy, and the remainder lacks a known reason. Clone size and V and J calls were adopted from that table, with D and trimming inferred from the DNA. Here the sample has some 2.1 million clones; about 95% occur a single time. Of the sample, roughly 1.1% falls within the top ten clones.

This record belongs to a study of shared clonotypes between healthy human individuals (dated by TCRdb to 2019 to 2021). Regarding the research as a whole: The cohort comprised two women and three men aged 18 to 49 years. Per donor, three plates each were used for CD4 naive and CD4 memory, two for CD8 naive, and one for CD8 memory. Between about 0.8 and 9 billion PBMCs per donor were obtained by leukapheresis. The study deeply sequenced blood TCR repertoires of about 5 healthy adults to estimate repertoire size and the extent of clonotype sharing between individuals. To increase sequencing depth and limit assay-specific biases, TCR repertoire library preparation and sequencing were carried out by different laboratories using diverse techniques.

CD8 naive samples were CD45RO-negative cells positively selected for CCR7, giving a CD45RA+CCR7+ population that excluded TemRA cells. Healthy HIV-negative adults with no recently reported acute infections or vaccinations were included as donors. All donors were Caucasian adults living in Nashville, Tennessee, USA. Blood was collected by leukapheresis, and PBMCs were isolated by Ficoll-Histopaque density gradient centrifugation and then cryopreserved in liquid nitrogen vapor phase. Analytical flow cytometry was used to check the purity and quantity of each magnetically sorted T cell population. Genomic DNA was isolated from each sorted fraction and quantified by UV absorbance on a Nanodrop 2000c. Beyond this particular receptor, the publication reports: Because the study included only a small number of donors, the genetic and exposure-history diversity represented was limited. Compared with non-shared clonotypes, clonotypes shared by all four sorted-subset donors had higher generation probabilities. Only blood was sampled, and tissue TCR repertoires likely differ from those in blood. Across four donors, about 5.2% of naive CD4, roughly 3.4% of naive CD8, around 2.5% of memory CD4, and under 0.45% of memory CD8 clonotypes were shared. Rarefaction of sorted-subset datasets indicated incomplete sequencing despite the large sequencing depth. Pairwise subsampling led to the expectation that sequencing depth would affect the degree of clonotype sharing among donors. Naive subsets generally had larger estimated clonotype richness than memory subsets did.

Between the V and J ends, shortened by 0 bases and 5 bases respectively, the junction contains 13 bases. The CDR3 spans 15 residues, from the cysteine through the phenylalanine. Of the read, only the CDR3 DNA is kept; its 45 bases are in frame from base 1. In the germline V gene, CDR1 corresponds to SGHAT and CDR2 to FQNNGV. The rearranged chain carries TRBV11-2 and TRBJ1-1; TRBD1 is a weak D gene call, 6 bases matching. The material sequenced was naive CD8+ T cells sorted from blood. The cell subset or site label, read with the paper, signifies: CD45RA+CCR7+. The sequence was collected from a man between 18 and 35 years old in good health. Here the CDR3 is given as CASSLEGRGGTEAFF. At the DNA level, the sequence is TGTGCCAGCAGCTTAGAGGGCAGGGGAGGGACTGAAGCTTTCTTT.